What follows describes a single T cell receptor (beta chain). The data originate from a study of blood T cell repertoires in COVID-19. In the study overall: Some COVID-19 samples were acute and others convalescent; all came from the United States, Italy and Spain. PBMCs, B-cell-depleted T cells, or T cells provided the cDNA or gDNA that made up the material.

The CDR3 length is 15 residues. Per germline, CDR1 MNHEY and CDR2 SVGAGI. Trimming shortened V by 7 bases and J by 2 bases, and 17 bases separated the two germline ends. Data came from immunoSEQ multiplex PCR; TCRdb stores just in-frame clones and leaves some out. This table has fewer than 250,000 clones, around nine tenths appearing once. The sequenced material came from peripheral blood. The chain couples TRBV6-5 to TRBJ2-5; D is perhaps TRBD1 (5 bases). The TCR originated in an older woman with acute or convalescent COVID-19. CDR3 sequence reads: CASIQTQGKQETQYF. For the CDR3, the DNA is TGTGCCAGCATTCAAACCCAGGGAAAACAAGAGACCCAGTACTTC.